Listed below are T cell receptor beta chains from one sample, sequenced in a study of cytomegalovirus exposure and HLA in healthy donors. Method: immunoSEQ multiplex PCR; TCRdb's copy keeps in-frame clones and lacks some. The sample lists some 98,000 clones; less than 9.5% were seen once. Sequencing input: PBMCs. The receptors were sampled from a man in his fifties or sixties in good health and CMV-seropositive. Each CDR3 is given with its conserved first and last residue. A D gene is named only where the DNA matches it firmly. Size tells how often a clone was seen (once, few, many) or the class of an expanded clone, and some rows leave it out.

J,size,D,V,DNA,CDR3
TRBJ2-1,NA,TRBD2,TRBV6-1,TGTGCCAGCAGTGAAGTAATGCTAGCGGGCCTCAATGAGCAGTTCTTC,CASSEVMLAGLNEQFF
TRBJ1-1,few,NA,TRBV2,TGTGCCAGCAGTGATCAGGGTTCCACTGAAGCTTTCTTT,CASSDQGSTEAFF
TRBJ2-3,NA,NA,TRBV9,TGTGCCAGCAGCGTAGGAGACTTCGCAGATACGCAGTATTTT,CASSVGDFADTQYF
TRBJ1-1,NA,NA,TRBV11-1,TGTGCCAGCAGCTTAGGGGGCCGATCCACTGAAGCTTTCTTT,CASSLGGRSTEAFF
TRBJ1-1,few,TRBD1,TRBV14,TGTGCCAGCAGCCAGGTGCCCGGGACAGGCTTTTTGAACACTGAAGCTTTCTTT,CASSQVPGTGFLNTEAFF
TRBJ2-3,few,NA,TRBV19,TGTGCCAGTAGTATTGGGACTTCTCCGGATACGCAGTATTTT,CASSIGTSPDTQYF
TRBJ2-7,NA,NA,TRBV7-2,TGTGCCAGCAGCTTGGGGTTTGACGGACTTACCTACGAGCAGTACTTC,CASSLGFDGLTYEQYF
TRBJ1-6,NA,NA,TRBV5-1,TGCGCCAGCAGCTCAGAAAATAATTCACCCCTCCACTTT,CASSSENNSPLHF
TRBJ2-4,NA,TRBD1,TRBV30,TGTGCCTGGAGTGCTCGGGACAGAAAAAACATTCAGTACTTC,CAWSARDRKNIQYF
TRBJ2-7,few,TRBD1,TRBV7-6,TGTGCCAGCAGTCCAGCCGGGACAGGTTCTCGCGAGCAGTACTTC,CASSPAGTGSREQYF
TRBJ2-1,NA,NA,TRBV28,TGTGCCAGCAGTCCCGGGACAAACCTCATAAAGGCGCAGTTCTTC,CASSPGTNLIKAQFF
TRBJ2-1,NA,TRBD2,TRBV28,TGTGCCAGCAGTTCTCTTTTCCCTAGCGGGAGCTCCTACAATGAGCAGTTCTTC,CASSSLFPSGSSYNEQFF
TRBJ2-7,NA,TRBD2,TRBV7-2,TGTGCCAGCAGCTTAGGGGCGGGAGGGCGAGTAGGGGAGCAGTACTTC,CASSLGAGGRVGEQYF
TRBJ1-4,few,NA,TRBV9,TGTGCCAGCAGCGTAGAGGGGATTAATGAAAAACTGTTTTTT,CASSVEGINEKLFF
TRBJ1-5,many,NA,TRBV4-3,TGCGCCAGCAGCCAAGATCCGGGAGGGACTCAGCCCCAGCATTTT,CASSQDPGGTQPQHF
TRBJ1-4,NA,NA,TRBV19,TGTGCCAGTACCATGGGTCAGGTCTATGAAAAACTGTTTTTT,CASTMGQVYEKLFF
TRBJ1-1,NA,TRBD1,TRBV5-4,TGTGCCAGCAGCTTGGGACAGGGGGGAAACACTGAAGCTTTCTTT,CASSLGQGGNTEAFF
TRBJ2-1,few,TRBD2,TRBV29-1,TGCAGCGAGGGGACTAGCTCCGACAATGAGCAGTTCTTC,CSEGTSSDNEQFF
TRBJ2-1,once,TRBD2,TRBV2,TGTGCCCCTATGAGGGAGGGGACCTACAATGAGCAGTTCTTC,CAPMREGTYNEQFF
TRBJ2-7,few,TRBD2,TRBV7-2,TGTGCCAGCAAAGGGACTAGCTACGAGCAGTACTTC,CASKGTSYEQYF
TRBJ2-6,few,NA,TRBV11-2,TGTGCCAGCAGCTCTCAGGGCTCTGGGGCCAACGTCCTGACTTTC,CASSSQGSGANVLTF
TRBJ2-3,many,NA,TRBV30,TGTGCCTGGAGTGAAGCTCGGGATACGCAGTATTTT,CAWSEARDTQYF
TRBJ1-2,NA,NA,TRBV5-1,TGCGCCAGCACCCCGGGAGTAGAGAACTATGGCTACACCTTC,CASTPGVENYGYTF
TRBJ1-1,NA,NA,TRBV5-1,TGCGCCAGCAGCTTACAGGAGAACACTGAAGCTTTCTTT,CASSLQENTEAFF
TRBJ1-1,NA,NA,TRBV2,TGTGCCAGCTTCAAGGGGTCTGGGAACACTGAAGCTTTCTTT,CASFKGSGNTEAFF
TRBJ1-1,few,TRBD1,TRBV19,TGTGCCAGTAGTGACCGGGACAGGGTGGTTACTGAAGCTTTCTTT,CASSDRDRVVTEAFF
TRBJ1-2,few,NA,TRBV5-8,TGTGCCAGCAGCTTCGGGGTCCGTGGCTACACCTTC,CASSFGVRGYTF
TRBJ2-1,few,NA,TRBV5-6,TGTGCCAGCAGCTTTCGGGGGAGTGGCTACAATGAGCAGTTCTTC,CASSFRGSGYNEQFF
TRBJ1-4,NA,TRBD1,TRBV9,TGTGCCAGCAGCGTCGGACAGGGCTTTGACGAAAAACTGTTTTTT,CASSVGQGFDEKLFF
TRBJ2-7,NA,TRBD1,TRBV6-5,TGTGCCAGCAGGCCCGCACAGGGGGCCTCCTACGAGCAGTACTTC,CASRPAQGASYEQYF
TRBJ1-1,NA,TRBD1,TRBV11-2,TGTGCCAGCAGCTCGGCGGGACAGGGATTGAACACTGAAGCTTTCTTT,CASSSAGQGLNTEAFF
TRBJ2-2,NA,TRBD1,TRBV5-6,TGTGCCAGCAGCTTAACAGGGGCCCTCCTCACCGGGGAGCTGTTTTTT,CASSLTGALLTGELFF
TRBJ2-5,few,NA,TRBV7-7,TGTGCTAGCAGCTTAGTGCGGGAAGAGACCCAGTACTTC,CASSLVREETQYF
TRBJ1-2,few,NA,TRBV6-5,TGTGCCAGCAGTTACTCCGGACTTAACTGGAGTGGCTACACCTTC,CASSYSGLNWSGYTF
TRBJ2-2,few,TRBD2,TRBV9,TGTGCCAGCAGCGGTGGACTAGCGGGATGGGTTGACACCGGGGAGCTGTTTTTT,CASSGGLAGWVDTGELFF
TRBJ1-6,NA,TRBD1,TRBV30,TGTGCCTGGGAACAGGGGTATAATTCACCCCTCCACTTT,CAWEQGYNSPLHF
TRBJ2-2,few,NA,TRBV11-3,TGTGCCAGCAGCTTAGGAGAGGCCGGGGAGCTGTTTTTT,CASSLGEAGELFF
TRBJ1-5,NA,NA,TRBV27,TGTGCCAGCAGTCCATGGAGGGAAGTTGAACCCCAGCATTTT,CASSPWREVEPQHF
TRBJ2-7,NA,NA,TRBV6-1,TGTGCCAGCAGTGAAGCGCCGGGAACCGAGCAGTACTTC,CASSEAPGTEQYF
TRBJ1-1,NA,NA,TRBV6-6,TGTGCCAGCAGTGAGACAGGAAACACTGAAGCTTTCTTT,CASSETGNTEAFF
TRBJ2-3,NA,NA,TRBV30,TGTGCCTGGAGTCCTCCTCGCGGAAGAGCCGGAACAGATACGCAGTATTTT,CAWSPPRGRAGTDTQYF
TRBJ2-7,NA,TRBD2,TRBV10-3,TGTGCCATCAGTCCGACTAGCGCCTACGAGCAGTACTTC,CAISPTSAYEQYF
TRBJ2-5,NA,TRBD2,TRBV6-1,TGTGCCAGCGGTGGGACTAGCCTCCTTCGAGGGTACTTC,CASGGTSLLRGYF
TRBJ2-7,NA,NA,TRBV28,TGTGCCAGCAGACCACGACTAGAGAACTACGAGCAGTACTTC,CASRPRLENYEQYF
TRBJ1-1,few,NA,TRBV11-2,TGTGCCAGCAGCTTAGACCAGAACACTGAAGCTTTCTTT,CASSLDQNTEAFF
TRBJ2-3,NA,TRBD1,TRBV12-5,TGTGCTAGTGGAAGGGGGGGACAGGGGGCAGGAGATACGCAGTATTTT,CASGRGGQGAGDTQYF
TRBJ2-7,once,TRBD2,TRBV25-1,TGTGCCAGCAGTGTTCCCGGGGGGAACGAGCAGTACTTC,CASSVPGGNEQYF
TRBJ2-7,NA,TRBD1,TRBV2,TGTGCCAGCAGCCAAATGACAGGGGGCCTGTACGAGCAGTACTTC,CASSQMTGGLYEQYF
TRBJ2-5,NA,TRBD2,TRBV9,TGTGCCAGCAGCGTAGGTGGTACGGGAGGGCAGAAGACCCAGTACTTC,CASSVGGTGGQKTQYF
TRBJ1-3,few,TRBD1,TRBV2,TGTGCCAGCAGTGCGGGGGACAGGACAATCTCTGGAAACACCATATATTTT,CASSAGDRTISGNTIYF